The clone carrying this TCR beta chain was seen at least ten times. CDR3 length equals 15 residues. CDR1 SQVTM and CDR2 ANQGSEA come from the germline V gene. With 6 bases removed from V and 2 bases from J, the gap between germline ends came to 19 bases. The source of the sample is a study of Graves' ophthalmopathy and Graves' hyperthyroidism. At the level of the study: Peripheral blood was gathered at first diagnosis, ahead of any treatment whatsoever.

The authors amplified TCR beta CDR3 regions, and they did so from RNA transcripts for repertoire sequencing. HTBI-primed first-round RT-PCR preceded second-round multiplex PCR. TCRdb fed the multiplex PCR reads into MiXCR, producing one record per CDR3 protein. Of roughly 700,000 distinct CDR3 sequences listed, roughly two fifths are singletons. What was sequenced was peripheral blood. The clonotype originates from an adult man with Graves' ophthalmopathy. The V gene is TRBV29-1, the J gene TRBJ1-1; TRBD1 might be the D (6 bases). The CDR3 DNA reads TGCAGCGTGAAGGACCGGGGGGCGAGTAACACTGAAGCTTTCTTT. This codes for CSVKDRGASNTEAFF.